A single sample is the source of the 29 T cell receptor beta chains below, sequenced in a study of beta chain features in type 1 diabetes. General study results and limits: Across all four CD4+ subsets, people with type 1 diabetes showed modestly shorter TCRB CDR3s.

These receptors have no identified antigens. Expressed TCRB transcripts got sequenced, as all isolated RNA was reverse transcribed. Using immunoSEQ multiplex PCR, the repertoire was profiled, and TCRdb retains in-frame clones only, with some absent. This table has under 300,000 clones, roughly a tenth appearing once. Sequencing was done on a sample of naive CD4+ T cells from blood. The source of these receptors is a man aged 25-45 years with type 1 diabetes.

Comments on this clone: The same CDR3 can be traced to other DNA sequences in this sample. CDR3 loop: CSVSGGPETQYF. DNA for the CDR3: TGCAGCGTCTCGGGGGGGCCTGAGACCCAGTACTTC. This rearrangement joins TRBV29-1 to TRBJ2-5; 8 bases align to TRBD2. The junction had 5 bases not matched to a gene; V was cut back by 6 bases and J by 5 bases. The CDR3 covers 12 residues. The germline CDR1 and CDR2 sequences are SQVTM and ANQGSEA. Full variable domain (remainder filled in from reference TRBV29-1 and TRBJ2-5): SAVISQKPSRDICQRGTSLTIQCQVDSQVTMMFWYRQQPGQSLTLIATANQGSEATYESGFVIDKFPISRPNLTFSTLTVSNMSPEDSSIYLCSVSGGPETQYFGPGTRLLVL.

This clone has just a few counts. V is TRBV9 and J is TRBJ2-3; 9 nucleotides line up with TRBD2. The CDR3 has 14 amino acids. Per the germline V gene, CDR1 is SGDLS and CDR2 is YYNGEE. V dropped 3 bases and J dropped 2; count of bases not matched to a gene: 1. The CDR3: CASSGGGVTDTQYF. CDR3 nucleotide sequence: TGTGCCAGCAGCGGCGGGGGGGTCACAGATACGCAGTATTTT.

The chain employs TRBV2 and TRBJ2-3; 7 nucleotides match TRBD2. V was clipped by 7 bases and J by 1 base; unmatched bases: 2. Germline V gene lookup returns CDR1 SNHLY and CDR2 FYNNEI. The CDR3 sequence is 13 residues long. CDR3 loop: CASTAGGTDTQYF. As DNA, the CDR3 is TGTGCCAGCACGGCGGGGGGCACAGATACGCAGTATTTT. The full variable domain, rest sourced from reference TRBV2 and TRBJ2-3, is EPEVTQTPSHQVTQMGQEVILRCVPISNHLYFYWYRQILGQKVEFLVSFYNNEISEKSEIFDDQFSVERPDGSNFTLKIRSTKLEDSAMYFCASTAGGTDTQYFGPGTRLTVL.

This clone came up a few times. This sequence joins TRBV7-9 and TRBJ2-7; TRBD2 might be the D (7 bases). Per the germline V gene, CDR1 is SEHNR and CDR2 is FQNEAQ (reference sequence). This CDR3 contains 13 residues. The ends were cut back, 5 bases at V and 2 bases at J, with 10 bases in the middle. For the CDR3, the DNA is TGTGCCAGCAGCCGGGGGGCAGCCTACGAGCAGTACTTC. Translated, it gives CASSRGAAYEQYF.

This clone appeared a few times. The chain uses TRBV7-3 and TRBJ2-7; no firm D call. The CDR3 runs 13 residues. The V gene's germline CDR1 is SGHTA and CDR2 FQGTGA. V lost 5 bases and J 7 bases, leaving 15 bases between the germline ends. CDR3 sequence: CASSPRPYGEQYF. DNA for the CDR3: TGTGCCAGCAGCCCAAGACCTTACGGGGAGCAGTACTTC.

This clone occurred a few times. The genes are TRBV2 and TRBJ1-5; D unclear. CDR1 and CDR2 from the germline V gene are SNHLY and FYNNEI. The CDR3 spans 13 residues. V was clipped by 5 bases and J by 4 bases, with 9 bases between them. The CDR3 coding sequence is TGTGCCAGCAGTCCCCTCCCTAATCAGCCCCAGCATTTT. Encoded protein: CASSPLPNQPQHF.

Turning to this clone: A read error may produce the germline difference seen at one junction end. V and J are TRBV5-1 and TRBJ2-3; tentatively, D is TRBD1 (6 bases). Germline lookup yields CDR1 SGHRS and CDR2 YFSETQ. The CDR3 spans 13 residues. CDR3 loop: CASRLGATDTQYF. CDR3 bases: TGCGCCAGCAGGTTGGGGGCCACAGATACGCAGTATTTT.

This clone was seen more than once but under ten times. The chain links TRBV4-1 to TRBJ2-7; D unresolved. This CDR3 region has 13 residues. Trimming removed 0 bases at V and 9 bases at J, with 12 bases between. Germline CDR1 reads MGHRA; CDR2 reads YSYEKL. The CDR3 loop is CASSQDWAVPQYF. CDR3 coding DNA: TGCGCCAGCAGCCAAGATTGGGCCGTTCCGCAGTACTTC.

A few counts support this clone. V is TRBV5-1 and J is TRBJ2-2; D not certain. V was trimmed by 6 bases and J by 0 bases, leaving 12 bases between them. Germline assignment: CDR1 SGHRS and CDR2 YFSETQ. CDR3 length: 15 amino acids. CDR3 loop: CASKIHPANTGELFF. The CDR3, as DNA: TGCGCCAGCAAGATTCATCCGGCGAACACCGGGGAGCTGTTTTTT.

This clone was detected a few times. This rearrangement joins TRBV5-1 to TRBJ2-3; D gene ambiguous. CDR1 is SGHRS, CDR2 YFSETQ, per germline. V dropped 2 bases and J dropped 2 bases, with 9 bases sitting between them. The CDR3 totals 14 residues. The CDR3 DNA sequence: TGCGCCAGCAGCTTTGGAGAACCCACAGATACGCAGTATTTT. It encodes CASSFGEPTDTQYF.

The chain couples TRBV4-1 to TRBJ2-5; no reliable D call. The CDR3 runs to 14 residues. Germline assignment: CDR1 MGHRA and CDR2 YSYEKL. The germline V and J ends were trimmed by 1 base and 0 bases, with 6 bases remaining between them. CDR3 loop: CASSQASHQETQYF. Written as DNA, the CDR3 is TGCGCCAGCAGCCAAGCTAGTCACCAAGAGACCCAGTACTTC.

This chain links TRBV5-4 with TRBJ2-6; D is unclear. With 4 bases removed from V and 1 base from J, the gap between germline ends came to 9 bases. The CDR3 totals 15 residues. The germline V gene encodes CDR1 SGHNT and CDR2 YYREEE (reference sequence). This CDR3 is CASSARASGANVLTF. The DNA for the CDR3 is TGTGCCAGCAGCGCCCGCGCGTCTGGGGCCAACGTCCTGACTTTC.

This clone was recorded a few times. The V gene is TRBV27, the J gene TRBJ1-2; D perhaps matches TRBD1 (5 bases). Trimming cost V 4 bases and J 4 bases, with 22 bases left between them. From germline, CDR1 is MNHEY and CDR2 SMNVEV (reference sequence). This CDR3 comprises 17 residues. The CDR3 loop is CASSSSWGGTVPYGYTF. Here the CDR3 DNA reads TGTGCCAGCAGTTCCTCCTGGGGGGGGACTGTTCCCTATGGCTACACCTTC.

The rearrangement uses TRBV10-3 and TRBJ2-1; tentative D call: TRBD1 (5 bases). Germline V lookup: CDR1 ENHRY, CDR2 SYGVKD. There are 13 residues in the CDR3. V was clipped by 3 bases and J by 7 bases, with 10 bases between them. CDR3 nucleotide sequence: TGTGCCATCAGTGATATGGGGCAGAATGAGCAGTTCTTC. Amino acids: CAISDMGQNEQFF.

As concerns this clone: Other DNA sequences in the same sample also yield this CDR3. J is TRBJ1-1 and V is TRBV5-1; D is undetermined. CDR1 SGHRS and CDR2 YFSETQ come from the germline V gene. V was cut by 0 bases and J by 0 bases, with 6 bases left in between. CDR3 length: 14 amino acids. CDR3 region: CASSLAGMNTEAFF. DNA of the CDR3: TGCGCCAGCAGCTTGGCCGGGATGAACACTGAAGCTTTCTTT. Full variable domain (rest looked up from reference TRBV5-1 and TRBJ1-1): KAGVTQTPRYLIKTRGQQVTLSCSPISGHRSVSWYQQTPGQGLQFLFEYFSETQRNKGNFPGRFSGRQFSNSRSEMNVSTLELGDSALYLCASSLAGMNTEAFFGQGTRLTVV.

The rearrangement links TRBV4-1 to TRBJ1-2; 7 positions match TRBD1. With 2 bases clipped from V and 3 bases from J, the junction kept 12 bases outside the gene matches. CDR1 and CDR2 from the germline V gene are MGHRA and YSYEKL. The CDR3 extends over 17 amino acids. CDR3: CASSQPWTGRADYGYTF. The DNA of the CDR3 is TGCGCCAGCAGCCAACCATGGACAGGAAGGGCGGACTATGGCTACACCTTC.

The chain couples TRBV9 to TRBJ2-3; the D gene is possibly TRBD1 (6 bases). Germline V gene sequence: CDR1 SGDLS, CDR2 YYNGEE. Trimming pared 3 bases from V and 6 bases from J, leaving 14 bases between. This CDR3 is 14 amino acids long. The CDR3 DNA is TGTGCCAGCAGCGCGAATCAGGGGTGGGATACGCAGTATTTT. Translation: CASSANQGWDTQYF. The variable domain in full, with the rest retrieved from reference TRBV9 and TRBJ2-3, is DSGVTQTPKHLITATGQRVTLRCSPRSGDLSVYWYQQSLDQGLQFLIQYYNGEERAKGNILERFSAQQFPDLHSELNLSSLELGDSALYFCASSANQGWDTQYFGPGTRLTVL.

This clone was seen more than once but under ten times. The chain joins TRBV10-3 to TRBJ2-5, with a tentative D call TRBD1 (6 bases). V shed 3 bases and J shed 5 bases, with 16 bases lying between them. The CDR3 runs to 15 residues. Germline CDR1 ENHRY, CDR2 SYGVKD. This CDR3 is CAISDTGSLGETQYF. DNA of the CDR3: TGTGCCATCAGTGATACAGGGTCCTTAGGGGAGACCCAGTACTTC.

The chain carries TRBV29-1 and TRBJ1-4; D unresolved. V lost 4 bases and J 2 bases, leaving 14 bases between the germline ends. The CDR3 has 15 residues. The germline V gene has CDR1 SQVTM and CDR2 ANQGSEA. The CDR3 reads CSVGAGGSTNEKLFF. CDR3 nucleotide sequence: TGCAGCGTTGGGGCAGGTGGTTCTACTAATGAAAAACTGTTTTTT.

The chain has TRBV28 and TRBJ1-4; 9 nucleotides agree with TRBD1. The V and J ends lost 6 bases and 7 bases, in that order; junction bases with no gene match: 9. This CDR3 comprises 15 residues. Per germline, CDR1 MDHEN and CDR2 SYDVKM. The CDR3 here is CASSSTGTGSEKLFF. CDR3 in DNA: TGTGCCAGCAGCTCTACCGGGACAGGGTCTGAAAAACTGTTTTTT.

The V call is TRBV9, the J call TRBJ1-3, with D possibly matching TRBD1 (5 bases). Trimming pared 5 bases from V and 0 bases from J, leaving 9 bases between. The CDR3 is made up of 14 amino acids. Germline V gene sequence: CDR1 SGDLS, CDR2 YYNGEE. Here the CDR3 DNA reads TGTGCCAGCAGACCAAGGGGCTCTGGAAACACCATATATTTT. This sequence encodes CASRPRGSGNTIYF.

There are a few counts of this clone. The V call is TRBV25-1, the J call TRBJ1-1, with 8 bases matching TRBD1. J gave up 0 bases and V 4 bases, and 13 bases lay outside the gene matches. Germline CDR1 and CDR2: MGHDK and SYGVNS. CDR3 size: 18 residues. CDR3 protein: CASSGLRDRGRMNTEAFF. The DNA for the CDR3 is TGTGCCAGCAGTGGTCTCCGTGACAGGGGTCGGATGAACACTGAAGCTTTCTTT.

This clone was observed a handful of times. J is TRBJ1-1 and V is TRBV29-1; tentatively, D is TRBD1 (6 bases). The V end was cut by 7 bases, the J end by 1 base, with 16 bases between. The germline V gene has CDR1 SQVTM and CDR2 ANQGSEA. The CDR3 is 14 amino acids. The CDR3 nucleotides are TGCAGCGCAATACAGGGATGGGCGAACACTGAAGCTTTCTTT. This sequence encodes CSAIQGWANTEAFF.

The chain couples TRBV30 to TRBJ1-1; 12 positions agree with TRBD1. Germline V gene sequence: CDR1 GTSNPN, CDR2 SVGIG (reference sequence). V trimming: 5 bases; J trimming: 9 bases; junction bases outside the gene matches: 7. CDR3 size: 13 residues. The CDR3 region is CAWGGTGGNQAFF. The CDR3 nucleotides are TGTGCCTGGGGTGGGACAGGGGGCAATCAAGCTTTCTTT.

This chain connects TRBV7-2 to TRBJ2-3, with 9 bases aligning to TRBD2. Losses at the gene ends were 1 base for V and 2 bases for J; bases not matched to a gene: 4. Germline CDR1 SGHTA, CDR2 FQGNSA. The CDR3 has 16 amino acids. This CDR3 reads CASSLVAGAFTDTQYF. The CDR3 region has the DNA TGTGCCAGCAGCTTAGTAGCGGGGGCCTTCACAGATACGCAGTATTTT.

The chain uses TRBV6-1 and TRBJ2-2, with 7 bases matching TRBD2. There are 15 residues in the CDR3. After removal of 5 bases from V and 5 bases from J, the junction contained 8 bases not matched to a gene. Germline V CDR1 and CDR2: MNHNS, SASEGT. The DNA of the CDR3 is TGTGCCAGCAGTACCGACATGGGGGGGACCGGGGAGCTGTTTTTT. It is translated as CASSTDMGGTGELFF.

This clone was found a few times. The chain uses TRBV11-2 and TRBJ2-7; tentative D call: TRBD2 (6 bases). Germline lookup yields CDR1 SGHAT and CDR2 FQNNGV. The CDR3 runs to 16 residues. Trimming removed 3 bases from V and 2 bases from J, with 17 bases in between. This CDR3 is CASSLAHTLAAYEQYF. The CDR3 DNA sequence: TGTGCCAGCAGCTTGGCACACACCTTAGCGGCCTACGAGCAGTACTTC.

In its sample, this clone was seen a few times. The CDR3 spells CASSPQESSYEQYF. The DNA for the CDR3 is TGTGCCAGCAGTCCACAGGAGAGCTCCTACGAGCAGTACTTC. This chain uses TRBV6-5 with TRBJ2-7, with D perhaps matching TRBD1 (5 bases). From germline, CDR1 is MNHEY and CDR2 SVGAGI. Trimming removed 5 bases from V and 0 bases from J, with 11 bases in between. The CDR3 has 14 amino acids.

This clone turned up a few times. The chain joins TRBV28 to TRBJ1-2; TRBD1 is a possible D gene (6 bases). Germline CDR1 and CDR2: MDHEN and SYDVKM. V was pared by 10 bases and J by 2 bases, with 11 bases between. This CDR3 region has 12 residues. The CDR3 region has the DNA TGTGCCATCCTCAGGGGAAACTATGGCTACACCTTC. This translates into CAILRGNYGYTF.